This T cell receptor beta chain was profiled in a study of human T cells and chemical hapten exposure. Whole-study context: Patch tests applied 0.01% DPC to the upper back, read at 6 days. Alopecia universalis, totalis or areata was present in patients who were mostly female.

Time point denoted: patch test 3, about 24 weeks after DPC sensitization. Treatment denoted: therapeutic diphenylcyclopropenone sensitization with weekly scalp DPC. The authors' total RNA extraction used unfractionated whole blood. Blood sampling occurred before each patch-test application. Findings and caveats of the study: TCRs exceeding 1 in 1000 frequency stayed unchanged with DPC sensitization.

TCRdb processed the RACE reads anew with MiXCR; each CDR3 protein has one entry. The data contain 30,000 to 50,000 distinct CDR3 sequences, roughly 13% of them singletons. On this clonotype: Its antigen remains unknown.

Germline CDR1 SNHLY, CDR2 FYNNEI. With 10 bases removed from V and 3 bases from J, the gap between germline ends came to 16 bases. The CDR3 totals 13 residues. Sequences were derived from whole blood, sampled in connection with sensitization to the hapten diphenylcyclopropenone (DPC). This rearrangement joins TRBV2 to TRBJ2-7; D uncertain. The TCR comes from a woman aged 40 to 50 with alopecia areata. Some clones in this sample may be carry-over from other donors' samples. This chain's CDR3 is CATTAQKGYEQYF. CDR3 coding DNA: TGTGCCACCACGGCCCAGAAGGGCTACGAGCAGTACTTC. Drawing the rest from reference TRBV2 and TRBJ2-7, the complete variable domain is EPEVTQTPSHQVTQMGQEVILRCVPISNHLYFYWYRQILGQKVEFLVSFYNNEISEKSEIFDDQFSVERPDGSNFTLKIRSTKLEDSAMYFCATTAQKGYEQYFGPGTRLTVT.